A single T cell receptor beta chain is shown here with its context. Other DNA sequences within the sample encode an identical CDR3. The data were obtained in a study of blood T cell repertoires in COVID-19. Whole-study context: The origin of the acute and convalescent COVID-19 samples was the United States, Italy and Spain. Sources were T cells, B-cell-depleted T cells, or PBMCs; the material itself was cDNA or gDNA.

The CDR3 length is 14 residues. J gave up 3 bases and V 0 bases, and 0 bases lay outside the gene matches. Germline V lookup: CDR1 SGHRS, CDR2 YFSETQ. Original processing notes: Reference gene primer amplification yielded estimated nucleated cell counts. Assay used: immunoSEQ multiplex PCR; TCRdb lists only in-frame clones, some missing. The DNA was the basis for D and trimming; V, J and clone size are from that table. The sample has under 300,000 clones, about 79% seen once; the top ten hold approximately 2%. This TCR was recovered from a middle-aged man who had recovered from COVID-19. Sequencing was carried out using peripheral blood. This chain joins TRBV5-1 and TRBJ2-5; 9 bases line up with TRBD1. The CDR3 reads CASSLGTGEETQYF. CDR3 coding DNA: TGCGCCAGCAGCTTGGGGACAGGGGAAGAGACCCAGTACTTC.